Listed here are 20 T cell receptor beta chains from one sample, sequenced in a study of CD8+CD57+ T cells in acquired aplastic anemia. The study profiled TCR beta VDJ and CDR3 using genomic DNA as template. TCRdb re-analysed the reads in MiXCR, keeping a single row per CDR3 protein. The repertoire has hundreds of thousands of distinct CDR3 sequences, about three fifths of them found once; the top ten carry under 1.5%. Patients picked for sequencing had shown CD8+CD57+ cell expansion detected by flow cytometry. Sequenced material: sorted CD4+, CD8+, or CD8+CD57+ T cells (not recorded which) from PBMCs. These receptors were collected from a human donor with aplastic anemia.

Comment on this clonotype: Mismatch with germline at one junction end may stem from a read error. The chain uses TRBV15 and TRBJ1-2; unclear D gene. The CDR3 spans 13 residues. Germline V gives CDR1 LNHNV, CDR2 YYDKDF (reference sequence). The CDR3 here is CATGREATNGYTF. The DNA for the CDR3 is TGTGCCACCGGCAGAGAAGCGACCAATGGCTACACCTTC.

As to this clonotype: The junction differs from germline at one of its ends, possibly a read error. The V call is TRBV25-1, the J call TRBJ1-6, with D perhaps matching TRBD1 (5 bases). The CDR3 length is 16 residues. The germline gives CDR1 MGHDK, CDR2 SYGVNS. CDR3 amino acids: CASSEFLTDTNLPLHF. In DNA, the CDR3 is TGTGCCAGCAGTGAATTTTTGACAGATACGAATTTACCCCTCCACTTT.

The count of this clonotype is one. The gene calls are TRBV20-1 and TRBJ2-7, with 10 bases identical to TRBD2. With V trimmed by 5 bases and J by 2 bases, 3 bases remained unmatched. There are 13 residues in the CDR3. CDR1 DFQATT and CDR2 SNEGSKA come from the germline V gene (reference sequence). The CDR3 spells CSAGGTSAYEQYF. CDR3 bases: TGCAGTGCTGGCGGGACTAGCGCCTACGAGCAGTACTTC.

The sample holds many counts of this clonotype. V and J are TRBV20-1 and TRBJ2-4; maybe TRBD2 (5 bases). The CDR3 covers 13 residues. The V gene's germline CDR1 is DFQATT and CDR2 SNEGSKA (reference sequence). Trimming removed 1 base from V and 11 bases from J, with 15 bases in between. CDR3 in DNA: TGCAGTGCTAGAGCGCCCCGTGAGAGGGTTCAGTACTTC. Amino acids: CSARAPRERVQYF.

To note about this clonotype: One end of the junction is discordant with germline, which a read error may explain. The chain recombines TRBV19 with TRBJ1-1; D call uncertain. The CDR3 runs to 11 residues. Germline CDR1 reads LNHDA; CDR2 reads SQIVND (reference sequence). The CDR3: CASSSSITDSF. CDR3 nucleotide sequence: TGTGCCAGTAGTTCCTCCATCACGGATTCCTTT. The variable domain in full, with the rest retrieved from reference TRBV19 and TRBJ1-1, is DGGITQSPKYLFRKEGQNVTLSCEQNLNHDAMYWYRQDPGQGLRLIYYSQIVNDFQKGDIAEGYSVSREKKESFPLTVTSAQKNPTAFYLCASSSSITDSFGQGTRLTVV.

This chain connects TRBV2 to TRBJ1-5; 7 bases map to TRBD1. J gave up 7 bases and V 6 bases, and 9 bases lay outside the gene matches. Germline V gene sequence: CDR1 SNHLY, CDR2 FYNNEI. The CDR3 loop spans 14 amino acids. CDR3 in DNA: TGTGCCAGCAGGACCAGGGGGTCGGGACAGCCCCAGCATTTT. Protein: CASRTRGSGQPQHF.

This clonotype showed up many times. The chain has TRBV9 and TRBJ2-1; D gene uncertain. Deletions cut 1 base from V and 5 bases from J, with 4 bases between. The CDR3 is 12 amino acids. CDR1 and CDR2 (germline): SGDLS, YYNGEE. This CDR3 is CASSVSDNEQFF. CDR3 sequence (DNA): TGTGCCAGCAGCGTATCCGACAATGAGCAGTTCTTC.

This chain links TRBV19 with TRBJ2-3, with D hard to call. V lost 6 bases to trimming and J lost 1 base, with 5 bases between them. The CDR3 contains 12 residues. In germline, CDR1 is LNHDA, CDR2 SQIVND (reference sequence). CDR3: CASSGRTDTQYF. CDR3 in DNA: TGTGCCAGTAGCGGCCGCACAGATACGCAGTATTTT.

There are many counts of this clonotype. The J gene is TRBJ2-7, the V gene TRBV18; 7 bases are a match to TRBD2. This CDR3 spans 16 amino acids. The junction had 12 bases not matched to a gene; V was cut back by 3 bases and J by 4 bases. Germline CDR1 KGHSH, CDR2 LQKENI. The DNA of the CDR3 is TGTGCCAGCTCACCTGCCCTGACTAGCCAGGCGTACGAGCAGTACTTC. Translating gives CASSPALTSQAYEQYF.

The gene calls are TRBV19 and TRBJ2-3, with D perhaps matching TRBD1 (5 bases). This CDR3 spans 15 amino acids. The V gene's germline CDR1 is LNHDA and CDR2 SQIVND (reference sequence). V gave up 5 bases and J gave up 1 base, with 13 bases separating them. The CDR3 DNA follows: TGTGCCAGTAGTCCGGCCGACAGTCGCACAGATACGCAGTATTTT. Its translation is CASSPADSRTDTQYF.

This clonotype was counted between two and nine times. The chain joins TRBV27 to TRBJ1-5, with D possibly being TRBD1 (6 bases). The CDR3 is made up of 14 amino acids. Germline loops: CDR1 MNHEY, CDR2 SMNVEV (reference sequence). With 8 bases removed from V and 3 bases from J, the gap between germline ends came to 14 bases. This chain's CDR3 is CASGNGQFNQPQHF. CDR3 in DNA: TGTGCCAGCGGTAACGGACAGTTCAATCAGCCCCAGCATTTT.

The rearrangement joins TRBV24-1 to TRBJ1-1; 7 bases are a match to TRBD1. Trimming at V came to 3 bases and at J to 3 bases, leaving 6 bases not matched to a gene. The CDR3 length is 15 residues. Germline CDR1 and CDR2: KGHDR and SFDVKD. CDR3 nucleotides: TGTGCCACCAGTGATACGACAGGGAGGGACACTGAAGCTTTCTTT. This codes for CATSDTTGRDTEAFF.

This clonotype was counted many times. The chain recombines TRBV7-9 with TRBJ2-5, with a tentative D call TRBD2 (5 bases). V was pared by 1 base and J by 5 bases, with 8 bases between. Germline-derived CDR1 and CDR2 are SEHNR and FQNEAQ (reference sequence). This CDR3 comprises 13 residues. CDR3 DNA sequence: TGTGCCAGCAGCTTAGGAACTAGGGAGACCCAGTACTTC. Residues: CASSLGTRETQYF.

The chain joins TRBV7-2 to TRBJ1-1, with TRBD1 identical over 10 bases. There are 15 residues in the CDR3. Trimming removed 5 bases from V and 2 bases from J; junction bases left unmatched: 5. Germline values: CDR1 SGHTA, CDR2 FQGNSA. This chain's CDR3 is CASSPWTGGNTEAFF. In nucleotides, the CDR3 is TGTGCCAGCAGCCCATGGACAGGGGGAAACACTGAAGCTTTCTTT.

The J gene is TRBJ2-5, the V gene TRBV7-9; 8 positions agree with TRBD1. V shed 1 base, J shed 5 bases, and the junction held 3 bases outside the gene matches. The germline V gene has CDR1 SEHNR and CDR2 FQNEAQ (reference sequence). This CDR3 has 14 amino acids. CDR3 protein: CASSLGQGTETQYF. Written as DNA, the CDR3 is TGTGCCAGCAGCTTAGGACAGGGGACGGAGACCCAGTACTTC.

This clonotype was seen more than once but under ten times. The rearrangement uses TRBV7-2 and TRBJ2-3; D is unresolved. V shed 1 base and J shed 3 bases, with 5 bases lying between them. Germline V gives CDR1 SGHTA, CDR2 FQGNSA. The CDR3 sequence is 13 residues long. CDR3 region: CASSLVGTDTQYF. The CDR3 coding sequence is TGTGCCAGCAGCTTAGTAGGGACAGATACGCAGTATTTT.

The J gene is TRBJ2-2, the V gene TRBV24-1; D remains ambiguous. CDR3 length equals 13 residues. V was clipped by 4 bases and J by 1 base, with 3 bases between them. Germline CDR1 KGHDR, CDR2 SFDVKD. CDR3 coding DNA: TGTGCCACCAGTGAGATGAACACCGGGGAGCTGTTTTTT. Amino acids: CATSEMNTGELFF.

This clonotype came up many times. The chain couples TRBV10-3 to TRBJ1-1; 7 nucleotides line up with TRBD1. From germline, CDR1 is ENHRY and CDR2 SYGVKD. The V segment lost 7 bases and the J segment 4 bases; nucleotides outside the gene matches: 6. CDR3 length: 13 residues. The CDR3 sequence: CAIIAQGSTEAFF. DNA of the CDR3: TGTGCCATCATTGCACAGGGGAGCACTGAAGCTTTCTTT.

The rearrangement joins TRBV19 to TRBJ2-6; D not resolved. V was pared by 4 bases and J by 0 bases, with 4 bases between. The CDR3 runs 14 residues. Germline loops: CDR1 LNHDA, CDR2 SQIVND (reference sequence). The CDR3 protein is CASSTGSGANVLTF. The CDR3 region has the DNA TGTGCCAGTAGTACAGGCTCTGGGGCCAACGTCCTGACTTTC.

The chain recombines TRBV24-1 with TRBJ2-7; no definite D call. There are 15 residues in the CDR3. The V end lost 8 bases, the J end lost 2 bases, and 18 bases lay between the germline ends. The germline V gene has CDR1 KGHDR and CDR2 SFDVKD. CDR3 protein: CATIAPRSQAYEQYF. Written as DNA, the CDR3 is TGTGCCACCATCGCCCCAAGGTCCCAAGCCTACGAGCAGTACTTC.